This T cell receptor beta chain is drawn from a study of control samples from healthy donors and cancer patients. Profiled with immunoSEQ multiplex PCR; TCRdb holds only in-frame clones, not every one. This sample has about 160,000 clones; around 94% occur once, and the top ten carry 14%. There are 17 residues in the CDR3. In germline, CDR1 is MNHEY, CDR2 SMNVEV (reference sequence). The V end lost 6 bases, the J end lost 0 bases, and 21 bases lay between the germline ends. The sample was PBMCs. This TCR derives from a man in his fifties or sixties with colorectal cancer. The chain uses TRBV27 and TRBJ2-7; perhaps TRBD2 as D (5 bases). CDR3 region: CASRPTREPRSSYEQYF. The CDR3 nucleotides read TGTGCCAGCAGACCCACACGGGAACCTCGGAGCTCCTACGAGCAGTACTTC.